This TCR beta chain originates from a study of control samples from healthy donors and cancer patients. J gave up 7 bases and V 6 bases, and 4 bases lay outside the gene matches. The CDR3 covers 14 residues. Germline CDR1 and CDR2: SGHAT and FQNNGV. Sequencing was performed with immunoSEQ multiplex PCR; in TCRdb, only in-frame clones are kept and a portion is missing. The sample contains about 170,000 clones, around 88% of which appear only once. This clone was observed once. The chain employs TRBV11-2 and TRBJ1-6, with TRBD1 matching 9 bases. The material sequenced was blood. The TCR originated in a woman in her 30s in good health. The CDR3 sequence is CASRRQGGNSPLHF. DNA of the CDR3: TGTGCCAGCAGGAGACAGGGGGGGAATTCACCCCTCCACTTT.